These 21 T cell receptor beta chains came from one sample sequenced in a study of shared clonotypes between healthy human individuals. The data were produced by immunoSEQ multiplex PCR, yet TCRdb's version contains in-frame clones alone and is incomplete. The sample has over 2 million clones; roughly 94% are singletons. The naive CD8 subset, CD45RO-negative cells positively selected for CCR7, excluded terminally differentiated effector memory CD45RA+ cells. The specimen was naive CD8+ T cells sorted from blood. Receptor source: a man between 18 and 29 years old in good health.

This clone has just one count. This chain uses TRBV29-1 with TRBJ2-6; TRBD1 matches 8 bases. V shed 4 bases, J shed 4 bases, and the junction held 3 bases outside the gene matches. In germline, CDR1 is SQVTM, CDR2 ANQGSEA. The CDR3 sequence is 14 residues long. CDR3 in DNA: TGCAGCGTTGGGACAGGGTCCGGGGCCAACGTCCTGACTTTC. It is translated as CSVGTGSGANVLTF. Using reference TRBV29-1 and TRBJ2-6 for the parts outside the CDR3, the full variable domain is SAVISQKPSRDICQRGTSLTIQCQVDSQVTMMFWYRQQPGQSLTLIATANQGSEATYESGFVIDKFPISRPNLTFSTLTVSNMSPEDSSIYLCSVGTGSGANVLTFGAGSRLTVL.

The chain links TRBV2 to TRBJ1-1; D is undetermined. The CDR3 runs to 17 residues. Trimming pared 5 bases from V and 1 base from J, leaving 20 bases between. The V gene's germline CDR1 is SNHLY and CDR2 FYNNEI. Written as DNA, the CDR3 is TGTGCCAGCAGTCCCTTTGGGGTCACCGCACGGAACACTGAAGCTTTCTTT. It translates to CASSPFGVTARNTEAFF.

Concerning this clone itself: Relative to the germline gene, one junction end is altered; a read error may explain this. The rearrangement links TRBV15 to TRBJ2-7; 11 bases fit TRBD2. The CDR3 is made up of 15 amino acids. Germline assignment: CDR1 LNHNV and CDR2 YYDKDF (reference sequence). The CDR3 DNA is TGTGCCGCCAGCATCATAGCGGGAGGGAACTACGAGCAGTACTTC. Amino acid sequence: CAASIIAGGNYEQYF.

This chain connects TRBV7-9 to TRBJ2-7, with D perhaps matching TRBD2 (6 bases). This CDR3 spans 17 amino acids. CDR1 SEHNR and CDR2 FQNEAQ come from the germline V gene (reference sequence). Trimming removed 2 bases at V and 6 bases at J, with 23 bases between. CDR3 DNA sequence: TGTGCCAGCAGCTTACCATACCGGGACTCAATGGGTTCCGAGCAGTACTTC. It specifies CASSLPYRDSMGSEQYF.

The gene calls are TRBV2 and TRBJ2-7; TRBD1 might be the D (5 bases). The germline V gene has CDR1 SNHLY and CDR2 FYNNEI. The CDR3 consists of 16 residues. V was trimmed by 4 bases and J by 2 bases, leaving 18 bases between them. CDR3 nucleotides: TGTGCCAGCAGTGCCGACAGTTACGAAATTCCCTACGAGCAGTACTTC. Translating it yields CASSADSYEIPYEQYF.

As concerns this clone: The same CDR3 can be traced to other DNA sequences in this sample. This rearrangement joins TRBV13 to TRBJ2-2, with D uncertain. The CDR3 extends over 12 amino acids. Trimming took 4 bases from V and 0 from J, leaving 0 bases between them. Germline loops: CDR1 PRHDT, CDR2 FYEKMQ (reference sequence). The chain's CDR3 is CASSSNTGELFF. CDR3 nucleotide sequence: TGTGCCAGCAGCTCGAACACCGGGGAGCTGTTTTTT.

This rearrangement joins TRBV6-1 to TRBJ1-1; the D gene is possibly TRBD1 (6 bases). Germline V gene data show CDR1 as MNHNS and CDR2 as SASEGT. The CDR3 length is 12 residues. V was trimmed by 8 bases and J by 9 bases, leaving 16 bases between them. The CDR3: CASGDNVVKAFF. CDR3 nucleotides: TGTGCCAGCGGGGACAATGTCGTTAAAGCTTTCTTT.

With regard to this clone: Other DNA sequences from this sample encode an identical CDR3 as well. The CDR3 DNA reads as TGCGCCAGCAGCCAAGGGACGGGCCCGTACGAGCAGTACTTC. It translates to CASSQGTGPYEQYF. The chain combines TRBV4-3 with TRBJ2-7; D call uncertain. V was shortened by 1 base and J by 4 bases, with 11 bases between the two germline ends. This CDR3 is 14 amino acids long. Germline loops: CDR1 LGHNA, CDR2 YSLEER.

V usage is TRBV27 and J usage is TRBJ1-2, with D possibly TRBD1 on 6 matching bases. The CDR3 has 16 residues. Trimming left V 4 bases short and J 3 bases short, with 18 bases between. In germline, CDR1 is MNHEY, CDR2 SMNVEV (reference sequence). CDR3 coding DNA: TGTGCCAGCAGTTCCCGGGTGGTGGGGGCCGACTATGGCTACACCTTC. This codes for CASSSRVVGADYGYTF.

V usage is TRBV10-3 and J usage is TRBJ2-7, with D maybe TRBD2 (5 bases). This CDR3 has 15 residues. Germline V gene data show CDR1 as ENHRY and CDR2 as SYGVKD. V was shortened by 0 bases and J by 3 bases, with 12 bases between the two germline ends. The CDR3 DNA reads TGTGCCATCAGTGAGTCGATGGAGGTTAGCTACGAGCAGTACTTC. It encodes CAISESMEVSYEQYF.

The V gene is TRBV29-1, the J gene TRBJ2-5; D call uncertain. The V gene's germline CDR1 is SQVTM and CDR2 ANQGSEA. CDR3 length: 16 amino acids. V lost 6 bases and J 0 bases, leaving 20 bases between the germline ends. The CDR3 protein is CSVAPPKGTNQETQYF. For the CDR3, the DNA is TGCAGCGTGGCTCCACCCAAAGGCACCAACCAAGAGACCCAGTACTTC. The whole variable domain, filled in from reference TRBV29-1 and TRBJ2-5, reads SAVISQKPSRDICQRGTSLTIQCQVDSQVTMMFWYRQQPGQSLTLIATANQGSEATYESGFVIDKFPISRPNLTFSTLTVSNMSPEDSSIYLCSVAPPKGTNQETQYFGPGTRLLVL.

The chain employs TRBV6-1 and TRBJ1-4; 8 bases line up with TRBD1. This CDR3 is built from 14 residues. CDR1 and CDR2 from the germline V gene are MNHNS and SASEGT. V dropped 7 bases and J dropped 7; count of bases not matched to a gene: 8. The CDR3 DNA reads TGTGCCAGCACGATTTGGGACAGGAGTGAAAAACTGTTTTTT. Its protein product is CASTIWDRSEKLFF.

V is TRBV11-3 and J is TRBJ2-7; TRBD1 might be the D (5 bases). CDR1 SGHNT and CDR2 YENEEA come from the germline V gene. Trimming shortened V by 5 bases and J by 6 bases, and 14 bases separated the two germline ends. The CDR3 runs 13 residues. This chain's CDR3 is CASSTGHFSEQYF. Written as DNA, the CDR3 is TGTGCCAGCAGCACAGGACACTTCTCCGAGCAGTACTTC.

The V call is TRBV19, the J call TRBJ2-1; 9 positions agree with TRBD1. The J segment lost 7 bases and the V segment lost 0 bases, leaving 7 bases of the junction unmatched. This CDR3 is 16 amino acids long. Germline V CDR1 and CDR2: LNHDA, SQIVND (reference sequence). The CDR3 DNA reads TGTGCCAGTAGTATAGATTACAGGGGGCTAGAGAATGAGCAGTTCTTC. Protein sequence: CASSIDYRGLENEQFF.

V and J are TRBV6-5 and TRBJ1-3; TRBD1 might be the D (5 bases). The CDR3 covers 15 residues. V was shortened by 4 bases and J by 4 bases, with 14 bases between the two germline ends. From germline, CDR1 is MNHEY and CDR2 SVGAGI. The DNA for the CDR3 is TGTGCCAGCAGTTCTTACGGGGGAAGCGGAAACACCATATATTTT. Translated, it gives CASSSYGGSGNTIYF.

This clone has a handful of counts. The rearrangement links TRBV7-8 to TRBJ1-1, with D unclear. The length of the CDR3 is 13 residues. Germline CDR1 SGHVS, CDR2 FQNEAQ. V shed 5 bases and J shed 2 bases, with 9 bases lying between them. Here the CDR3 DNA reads TGTGCCAGCAGCCTCCAGACAAACACTGAAGCTTTCTTT. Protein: CASSLQTNTEAFF.

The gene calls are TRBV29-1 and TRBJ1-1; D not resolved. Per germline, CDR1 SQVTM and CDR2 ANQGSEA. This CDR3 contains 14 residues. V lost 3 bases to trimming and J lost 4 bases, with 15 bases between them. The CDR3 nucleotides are TGCAGCGTTGACAGTATTACGTTCGGCACTGAAGCTTTCTTT. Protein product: CSVDSITFGTEAFF. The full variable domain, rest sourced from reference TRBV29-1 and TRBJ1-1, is SAVISQKPSRDICQRGTSLTIQCQVDSQVTMMFWYRQQPGQSLTLIATANQGSEATYESGFVIDKFPISRPNLTFSTLTVSNMSPEDSSIYLCSVDSITFGTEAFFGQGTRLTVV.

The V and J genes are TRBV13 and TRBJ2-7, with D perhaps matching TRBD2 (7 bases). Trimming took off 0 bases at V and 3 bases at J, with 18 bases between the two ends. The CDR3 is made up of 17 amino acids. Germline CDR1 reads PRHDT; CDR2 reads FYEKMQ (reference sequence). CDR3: CASSLGAGRGPFYEQYF. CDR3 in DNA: TGTGCCAGCAGCTTAGGCGCCGGGCGGGGGCCTTTCTACGAGCAGTACTTC. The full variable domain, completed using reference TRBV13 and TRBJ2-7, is AAGVIQSPRHLIKEKRETATLKCYPIPRHDTVYWYQQGPGQDPQFLISFYEKMQSDKGSIPDRFSAQQFSDYHSELNMSSLELGDSALYFCASSLGAGRGPFYEQYFGPGTRLTVT.

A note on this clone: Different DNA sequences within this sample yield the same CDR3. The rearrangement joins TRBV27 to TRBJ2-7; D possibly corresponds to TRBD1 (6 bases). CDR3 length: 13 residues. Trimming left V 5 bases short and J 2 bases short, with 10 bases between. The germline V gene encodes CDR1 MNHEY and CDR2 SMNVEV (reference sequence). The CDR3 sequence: CASSLGQTYEQYF. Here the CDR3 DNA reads TGTGCCAGCAGTCTAGGACAGACCTACGAGCAGTACTTC.

CDR3 coding DNA: TGTGCCAGCAGCCCCCGACAGGGGACGCAAGCTAACTATGGCTACACCTTC. It translates to CASSPRQGTQANYGYTF. The gene calls are TRBV7-9 and TRBJ1-2; 8 bases are a match to TRBD1. The CDR3 runs 17 residues. Losses at the gene ends were 5 bases for V and 0 bases for J; bases not matched to a gene: 11. Germline assignment: CDR1 SEHNR and CDR2 FQNEAQ (reference sequence).

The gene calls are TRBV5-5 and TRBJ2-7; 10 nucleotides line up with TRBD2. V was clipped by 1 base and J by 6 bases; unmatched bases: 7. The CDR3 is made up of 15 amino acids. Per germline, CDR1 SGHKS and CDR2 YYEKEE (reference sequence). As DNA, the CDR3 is TGTGCCAGCAGCTTGCAGTGGCTAGCGGGAGCCGAGCAGTACTTC. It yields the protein CASSLQWLAGAEQYF.